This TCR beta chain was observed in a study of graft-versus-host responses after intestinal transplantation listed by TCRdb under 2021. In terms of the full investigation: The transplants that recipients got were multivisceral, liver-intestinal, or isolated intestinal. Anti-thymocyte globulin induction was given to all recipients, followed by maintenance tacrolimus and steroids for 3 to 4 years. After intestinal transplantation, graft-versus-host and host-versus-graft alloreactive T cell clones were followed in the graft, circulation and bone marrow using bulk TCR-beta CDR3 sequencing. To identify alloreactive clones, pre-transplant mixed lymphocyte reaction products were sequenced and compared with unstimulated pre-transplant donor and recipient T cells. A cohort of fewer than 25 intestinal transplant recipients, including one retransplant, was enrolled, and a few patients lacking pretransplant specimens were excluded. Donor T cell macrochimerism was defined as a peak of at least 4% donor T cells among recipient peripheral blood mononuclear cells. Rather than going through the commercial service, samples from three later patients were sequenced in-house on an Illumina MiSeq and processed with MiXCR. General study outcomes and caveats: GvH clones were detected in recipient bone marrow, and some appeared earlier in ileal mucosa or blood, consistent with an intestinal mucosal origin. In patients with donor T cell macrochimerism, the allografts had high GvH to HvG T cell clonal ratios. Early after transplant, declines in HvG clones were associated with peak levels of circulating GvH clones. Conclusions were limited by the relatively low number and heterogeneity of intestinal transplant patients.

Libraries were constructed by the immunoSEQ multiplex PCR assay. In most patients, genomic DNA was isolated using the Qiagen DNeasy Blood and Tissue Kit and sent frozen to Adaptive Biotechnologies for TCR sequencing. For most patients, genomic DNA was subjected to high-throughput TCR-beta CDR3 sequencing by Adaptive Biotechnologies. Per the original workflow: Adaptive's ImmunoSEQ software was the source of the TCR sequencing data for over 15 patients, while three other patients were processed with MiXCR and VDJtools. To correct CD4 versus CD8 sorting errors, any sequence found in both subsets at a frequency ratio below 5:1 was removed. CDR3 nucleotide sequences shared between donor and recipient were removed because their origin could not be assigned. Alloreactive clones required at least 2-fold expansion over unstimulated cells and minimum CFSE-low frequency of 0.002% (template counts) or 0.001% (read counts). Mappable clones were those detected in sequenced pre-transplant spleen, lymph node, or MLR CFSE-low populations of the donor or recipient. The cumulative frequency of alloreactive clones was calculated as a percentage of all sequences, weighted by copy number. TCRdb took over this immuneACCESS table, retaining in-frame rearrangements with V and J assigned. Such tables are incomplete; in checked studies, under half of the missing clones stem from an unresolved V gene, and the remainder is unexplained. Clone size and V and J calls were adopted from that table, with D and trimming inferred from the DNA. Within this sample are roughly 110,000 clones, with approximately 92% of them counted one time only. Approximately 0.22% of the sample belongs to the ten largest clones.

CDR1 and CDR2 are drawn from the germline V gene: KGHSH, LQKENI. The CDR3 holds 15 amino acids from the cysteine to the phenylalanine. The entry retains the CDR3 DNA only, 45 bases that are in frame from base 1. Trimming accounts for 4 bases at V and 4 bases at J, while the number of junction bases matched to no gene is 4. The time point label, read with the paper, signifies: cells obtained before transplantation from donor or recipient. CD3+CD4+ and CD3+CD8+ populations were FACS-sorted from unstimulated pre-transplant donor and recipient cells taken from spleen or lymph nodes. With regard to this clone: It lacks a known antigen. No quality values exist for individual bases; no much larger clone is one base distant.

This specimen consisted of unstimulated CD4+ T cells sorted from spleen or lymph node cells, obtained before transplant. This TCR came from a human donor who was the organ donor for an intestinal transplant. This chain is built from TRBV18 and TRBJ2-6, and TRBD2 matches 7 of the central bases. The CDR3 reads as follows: CASSLSGSGANVLTF. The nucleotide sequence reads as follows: TGTGCCAGCTCACTTAGCGGGTCCGGGGCCAACGTCCTGACTTTC.